The 18 T cell receptor beta chains below all came from one sample that was sequenced in a study of T-cell reconstitution after alpha-beta-depleted transplantation in children. Unique molecular identifiers featured in how the TCRbeta library was prepared. TCRdb reanalysed the PCR reads using MiXCR and keeps one entry per CDR3 protein. The sample has about 980,000 distinct CDR3 sequences, about 29% seen once. The starting material was PBMCs, mostly from graft donor cells, obtained 360 days after TCRalphabeta/CD19-depleted stem cell transplant. The receptors here all came from a boy less than two years old who had a stem cell transplant for SCID, so the T cells may come from the graft donor.

The chain joins TRBV5-1 to TRBJ2-6, with D tentatively TRBD1 (6 bases). Trimming took 2 bases from V and 4 from J, leaving 22 bases between them. This CDR3 region has 19 residues. The germline CDR1 and CDR2 sequences are SGHRS and YFSETQ. The CDR3 sequence is CASSLDLPRGASGANVLTF. CDR3 nucleotides: TGCGCCAGCAGCTTAGATCTCCCCAGGGGCGCGTCGGGGGCCAACGTCCTGACTTTC.

A few counts support this clonotype. J is TRBJ2-7 and V is TRBV20-1; D ambiguous. The CDR3 runs to 17 residues. Looked up from germline, CDR1 is DFQATT and CDR2 is SNEGSKA (reference sequence). The germline V and J ends were trimmed by 1 base and 2 bases, with 21 bases remaining between them. The CDR3 here is CSARGSGLVKTAYEQYF. The CDR3 bases are TGCAGTGCTAGAGGCTCCGGGCTGGTCAAGACGGCCTACGAGCAGTACTTC.

This chain's CDR3 is CASSVRGPGAYEQYF. For the CDR3, the DNA is TGTGCCAGCAGTGTACGCGGTCCCGGGGCCTACGAGCAGTACTTC. The chain has TRBV2 and TRBJ2-7; tentatively, D is TRBD2 (5 bases). Germline assignment: CDR1 SNHLY and CDR2 FYNNEI. V was clipped by 4 bases and J by 2 bases, with 15 bases between them. This CDR3 region has 15 residues.

This clonotype occurred a few times. The genes are TRBV12-3 or TRBV12-4 and TRBJ2-3; maybe TRBD2 (6 bases). Trimming took 7 bases from V and 3 from J, leaving 20 bases between them. This CDR3 spans 16 amino acids. This CDR3 reads CASTTGVKLRTDTQYF. The CDR3 DNA reads TGTGCCAGCACCACGGGGGTAAAGTTGCGTACAGATACGCAGTATTTT.

The V gene is TRBV7-9, the J gene TRBJ2-4; 14 nucleotides align to TRBD2. Trimming took 4 bases from V and 0 from J; bases not matched to a gene: 2. Looked up from germline, CDR1 is SEHNR and CDR2 is FQNEAQ (reference sequence). The CDR3 is 17 residues long. CDR3 in amino acids: CASSSGLAGVAKNIQYF. CDR3 sequence (DNA): TGTGCCAGCAGCTCGGGACTAGCGGGGGTAGCCAAAAACATTCAGTACTTC.

A word on this clonotype: One end of the junction fails to match germline, which may point to a read error. The gene calls are TRBV5-1 and TRBJ2-3; tentatively, D is TRBD2 (6 bases). Germline V gene lookup returns CDR1 SGHRS and CDR2 YFSETQ. This CDR3 comprises 16 residues. The CDR3 nucleotides read TGCGCCAGCAGTTTGGCCCCGGGCGGGGGCACAGATACGCAGTATTTT. Protein: CASSLAPGGGTDTQYF.

The genes are TRBV24-1 and TRBJ2-1; TRBD1 aligns across 9 bases. Germline assignment: CDR1 KGHDR and CDR2 SFDVKD. The trim removed 4 bases at V and 4 bases at J, leaving 7 bases unmatched. The CDR3 is made up of 16 amino acids. This CDR3 reads CATSDPGTGPYNEQFF. The DNA of the CDR3 is TGTGCCACCAGTGACCCCGGGACAGGGCCATACAATGAGCAGTTCTTC.

V and J are TRBV4-1 and TRBJ2-7; D perhaps matches TRBD2 (5 bases). V was pared by 6 bases and J by 5 bases, with 11 bases between. Germline V gives CDR1 MGHRA, CDR2 YSYEKL. This CDR3 contains 12 residues. CDR3 nucleotide sequence: TGCGCCAGCAGTCCGGGGTCCCACGAGCAGTACTTC. Translating gives CASSPGSHEQYF.

The chain joins TRBV12-3 or TRBV12-4 to TRBJ2-5; the D gene is possibly TRBD1 (5 bases). CDR3 size: 14 residues. The V end was cut by 3 bases, the J end by 5 bases, with 13 bases between. The CDR3 bases are TGTGCCAGCAGTTTTTCACAGGCGGAGGAGACCCAGTACTTC. Its translation: CASSFSQAEETQYF.

This clonotype was counted once. This chain links TRBV5-1 with TRBJ1-1; TRBD1 matches 7 bases. The CDR3 extends over 15 amino acids. Germline V gene lookup returns CDR1 SGHRS and CDR2 YFSETQ. Losses at the gene ends were 1 base for V and 3 bases for J; bases not matched to a gene: 6. The CDR3 spells CASSLSGGVDTEAFF. The CDR3, as DNA: TGCGCCAGCAGCTTGTCAGGGGGAGTGGACACTGAAGCTTTCTTT.

The genes are TRBV19 and TRBJ2-1; 7 bases are shared with TRBD1. The CDR3 contains 14 residues. Germline values: CDR1 LNHDA, CDR2 SQIVND (reference sequence). The J segment lost 6 bases and the V segment lost 4 bases, leaving 6 bases of the junction unmatched. CDR3 loop: CASSTDRIRNEQFF. In nucleotides, the CDR3 is TGTGCCAGTAGTACGGACAGGATTCGCAATGAGCAGTTCTTC.

This clonotype occurred a few times. The chain has TRBV27 and TRBJ2-3; 9 nucleotides agree with TRBD1. The CDR3 sequence is 16 residues long. The junction had 4 bases not matched to a gene; V was cut back by 3 bases and J by 0 bases. Germline V gene lookup returns CDR1 MNHEY and CDR2 SMNVEV (reference sequence). CDR3 protein: CASSFGTGSSTDTQYF. CDR3 in DNA: TGTGCCAGCAGTTTTGGGACAGGGAGTAGCACAGATACGCAGTATTTT.

The rearrangement uses TRBV28 and TRBJ2-2; 8 bases are a match to TRBD1. Losses at the gene ends were 3 bases for V and 5 bases for J; bases not matched to a gene: 5. This CDR3 contains 15 residues. CDR1 is MDHEN and CDR2 is SYDVKM in the germline V gene. The CDR3 bases are TGTGCCAGCAGTTTTGTGTGGACAGGGACCGGGGAGCTGTTTTTT. This sequence encodes CASSFVWTGTGELFF.

V is TRBV20-1 and J is TRBJ2-3, with D unclear. The germline CDR1 and CDR2 sequences are DFQATT and SNEGSKA (reference sequence). CDR3 length: 11 amino acids. Deletions cut 5 bases from V and 3 bases from J, with 6 bases between. CDR3 nucleotides: TGCAGTGCTCCCCTAACAGATACGCAGTATTTT. Protein: CSAPLTDTQYF.

CDR3 region: CASSYSGQGSTEAFF. The DNA of the CDR3 is TGTGCCAGCAGTTACTCGGGACAGGGAAGCACTGAAGCTTTCTTT. The V gene is TRBV6-5, the J gene TRBJ1-1; TRBD1 matches 9 bases. CDR1 and CDR2 (germline): MNHEY, SVGAGI. CDR3 length: 15 residues. After removal of 0 bases from V and 4 bases from J, the junction contained 3 bases not matched to a gene.

The chain recombines TRBV27 with TRBJ2-1; either TRBD1 or TRBD2 may fit D (6 bases each). Germline V gives CDR1 MNHEY, CDR2 SMNVEV (reference sequence). The length of the CDR3 is 18 residues. Trimming stripped 9 bases from V and 5 bases from J, with 29 bases between. DNA for the CDR3: TGTGCCAGTATAAAAGAACCTCCCGGGGGCGAGTCCCACAATGAGCAGTTCTTC. This codes for CASIKEPPGGESHNEQFF.

This clonotype was observed a few times. The chain carries TRBV20-1 and TRBJ2-3; 8 bases agree with TRBD2. The CDR3 sequence is 15 residues long. V gave up 3 bases and J gave up 1 base; unmatched junction bases: 6. Germline V gene data show CDR1 as DFQATT and CDR2 as SNEGSKA (reference sequence). The CDR3 loop reads CSASSQRGRTDTQYF. As DNA, the CDR3 is TGCAGTGCTAGTAGCCAGCGGGGGCGCACAGATACGCAGTATTTT.

The V gene is TRBV30, the J gene TRBJ2-3; D may correspond to TRBD1 or TRBD2 (5 bases each). In germline, CDR1 is GTSNPN, CDR2 SVGIG (reference sequence). V was clipped by 4 bases and J by 0 bases, with 17 bases between them. The CDR3 covers 16 residues. CDR3 sequence: CAWTRGGTTSTDTQYF. CDR3 nucleotides: TGTGCCTGGACTCGTGGGGGAACTACTAGCACAGATACGCAGTATTTT.